The sample holds one count of the clone carrying this TCR beta chain. No antigen is known for it. These data belong to a study of cytomegalovirus exposure and HLA in healthy donors. Study-level background: The 95 million to 120 million unique TCR beta sequences, from roughly 170 million T cells, were found by an earlier analysis.

Overall study results and limits: Several of the most significant clusters appeared, in a later analysis, to be linked to common viral pathogens. The only immune exposure information that was available was CMV serostatus. Sequencing likely produced, as an artifact, a cluster of highly shared sequence variants.

Use of 60 Vbeta and 13 Jbeta primers characterized the PCR. Measured with immunoSEQ multiplex PCR; TCRdb has only the in-frame clones, and not every one. The table has more than 65,000 clones, roughly 74% seen once. The CDR3 loop spans 13 amino acids. Germline lookup yields CDR1 MNHNS and CDR2 SASEGT. V lost 2 bases and J lost 7, with 12 bases in between. The chain is built from TRBV6-1 and TRBJ2-7; a weak D match, TRBD1 (5 bases). The receptor's source is a woman aged 50 to 60 in good health and CMV-seropositive. Sequenced sample: PBMCs. DNA of the CDR3: TGTGCCAGCAGTGAACCACAGGTCCCGGAGCAGTACTTC. Residues: CASSEPQVPEQYF.